This TCR beta chain stems from a study of blood T cell repertoires in COVID-19. Study context: Researchers got acute and convalescent COVID-19 samples from the United States, Italy and Spain. T cells, B-cell-depleted T cells, or PBMCs provided the cDNA or gDNA that served as material.

This CDR3 is built from 13 residues. Germline CDR1 is LNHDA and CDR2 is SQIVND (reference sequence). The trim removed 6 bases at V and 2 bases at J, leaving 2 bases unmatched. In the original processing: Counts of nucleated cells, estimated from reference gene primer amplification, were obtained. Data came from immunoSEQ multiplex PCR; TCRdb stores just in-frame clones and leaves some out. For V, J and clone size, that table is used; D and trimming come from the DNA. The sample has 60,000 or so clones, 74% seen once. The clonotype originates from a woman of 80 years or more with acute or convalescent COVID-19. The specimen sequenced was peripheral blood. V usage is TRBV19 and J usage is TRBJ2-3, with 7 bases identical to TRBD2. The CDR3 spells CASSLAATDTQYF. CDR3 DNA sequence: TGTGCCAGTAGCCTAGCGGCCACAGATACGCAGTATTTT. Full variable domain (remainder filled in from reference TRBV19 and TRBJ2-3): DGGITQSPKYLFRKEGQNVTLSCEQNLNHDAMYWYRQDPGQGLRLIYYSQIVNDFQKGDIAEGYSVSREKKESFPLTVTSAQKNPTAFYLCASSLAATDTQYFGPGTRLTVL.